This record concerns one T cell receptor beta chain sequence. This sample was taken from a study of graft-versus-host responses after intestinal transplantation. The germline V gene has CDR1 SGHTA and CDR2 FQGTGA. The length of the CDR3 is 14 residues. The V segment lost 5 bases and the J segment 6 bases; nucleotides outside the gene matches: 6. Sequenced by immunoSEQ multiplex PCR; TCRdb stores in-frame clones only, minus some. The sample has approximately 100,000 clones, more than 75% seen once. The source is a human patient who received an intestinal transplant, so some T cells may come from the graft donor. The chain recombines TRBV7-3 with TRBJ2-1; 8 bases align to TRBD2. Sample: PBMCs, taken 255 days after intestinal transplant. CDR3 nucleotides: TGTGCCAGCAGCCCTCTCGGGGGGGGCAATGAGCAGTTCTTC. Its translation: CASSPLGGGNEQFF.